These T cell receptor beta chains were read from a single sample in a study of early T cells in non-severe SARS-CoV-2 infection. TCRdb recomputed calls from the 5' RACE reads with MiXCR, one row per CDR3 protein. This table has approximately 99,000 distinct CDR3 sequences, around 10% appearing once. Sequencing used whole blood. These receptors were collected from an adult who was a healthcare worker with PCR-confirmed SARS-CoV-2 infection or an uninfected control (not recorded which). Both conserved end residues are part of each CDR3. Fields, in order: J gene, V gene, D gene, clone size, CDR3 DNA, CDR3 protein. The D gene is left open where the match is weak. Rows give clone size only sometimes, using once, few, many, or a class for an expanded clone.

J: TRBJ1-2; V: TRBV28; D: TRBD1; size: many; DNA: TGTGCCAGCAGTTCAACCCATCCTGGACAGGGTAGGGGCACCTTC; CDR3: CASSSTHPGQGRGTF
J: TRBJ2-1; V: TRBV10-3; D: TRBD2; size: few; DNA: TGTGCCATCGGACTGGGGGGGTTCGGTGAGCAGTTCTTC; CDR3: CAIGLGGFGEQFF
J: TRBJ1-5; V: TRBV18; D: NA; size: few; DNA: TGTGCCAGCTCACCTCAACAGGGTGATCAGCCCCAGCATTTT; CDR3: CASSPQQGDQPQHF
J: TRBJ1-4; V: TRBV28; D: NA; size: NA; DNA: TGTGCCAGCAGGGAACGGATAACTAATGAAAAACTGTTTTTT; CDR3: CASRERITNEKLFF
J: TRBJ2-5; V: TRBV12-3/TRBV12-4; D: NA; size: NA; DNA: TGTGCCAGCAGTTTTGGAGCCTTTGGAGGGACCCAGTACTTC; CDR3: CASSFGAFGGTQYF
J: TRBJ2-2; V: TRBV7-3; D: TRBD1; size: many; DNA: TGTGCCAGCAGCTTAACTGGGACAGTTTTCAACACCGGGGAGCTGTTTTTT; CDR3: CASSLTGTVFNTGELFF
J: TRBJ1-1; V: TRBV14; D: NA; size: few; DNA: TGTGCCAGTACTACAAGGGGCGGGAACACTGAAGCTTTCTTT; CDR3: CASTTRGGNTEAFF
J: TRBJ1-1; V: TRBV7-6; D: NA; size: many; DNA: TGTGCCAGCAGCCCCTCGGAGGGCACTGAAGCTTTCTTT; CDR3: CASSPSEGTEAFF
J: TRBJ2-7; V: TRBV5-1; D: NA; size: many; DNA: TGCGCCAGCAGCTTGGGACAGATCTACGAGCAGTACTTC; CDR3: CASSLGQIYEQYF
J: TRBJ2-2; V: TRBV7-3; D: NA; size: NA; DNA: TGTGCCAGCAGCCTTGCGAGGGGGAACACCGGGGAGCTGTTTTTT; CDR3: CASSLARGNTGELFF
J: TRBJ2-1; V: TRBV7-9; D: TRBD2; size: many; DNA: TGTGCCAGCAGCGGAGGGGGGACTAGCGTCAATGAGCAGTTCTTC; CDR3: CASSGGGTSVNEQFF
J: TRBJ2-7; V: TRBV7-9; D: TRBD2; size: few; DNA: TGTGCCAGCAGCTTCACATCAGGGAGGGGATCCTACGAGCAGTACTTC; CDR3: CASSFTSGRGSYEQYF
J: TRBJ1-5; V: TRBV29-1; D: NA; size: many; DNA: TGCAGCGTCGCCCCCGGGAGCAATCAGCCCCAGCATTTT; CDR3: CSVAPGSNQPQHF
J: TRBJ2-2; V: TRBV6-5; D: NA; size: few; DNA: TGTGCCAGCACGGGGGCGGGATTGACGAACACCGGGGAGCTGTTTTTT; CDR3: CASTGAGLTNTGELFF
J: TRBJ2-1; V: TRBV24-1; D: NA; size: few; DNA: TGTGCCACCAGTGATTTGAACTACGGGCGGACGGGACGGAACAATGAGCAGTTCTTC; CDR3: CATSDLNYGRTGRNNEQFF
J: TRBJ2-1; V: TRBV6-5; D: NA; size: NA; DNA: TGTGCCAGCAGTCTGGACTATAGCTCCTACAATGAGCAGTTCTTC; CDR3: CASSLDYSSYNEQFF